This T cell receptor (beta chain) stems from a study of T cell responses to AZD1222 COVID-19 vaccine. Study summary: Doses given second, at about 4 or about 12 weeks, were pooled. Whole-study results and caveats: Spike as a whole was targeted by vaccine-associated CD4 TCRs, dominant at 160-218 and 743-854. Within unmutated variant regions lay the reported targets of nearly half of spike-specific TCRs. Donors skewed white British and female; clonal diversity was possibly underestimated.

The repertoire was sequenced with immunoSEQ multiplex PCR; TCRdb's copy has only in-frame clones and lacks some. The repertoire has about 150,000 clones, over 75% of them found once; the top ten carry approximately 1.5%. Note on this clone: Its antigen is not identified.

This CDR3 spans 15 amino acids. Germline CDR1 reads LNHDA; CDR2 reads SQIVND (reference sequence). Trimming pared 6 bases from V and 1 base from J, leaving 13 bases between. The sequence came from an adult in good health. This specimen was peripheral blood, taken on day 0 of AZD1222 vaccination. J is TRBJ1-5 and V is TRBV19; unclear D gene. The CDR3 protein is CASRQGLVSNQPQHF. The CDR3 coding sequence is TGTGCCAGTAGACAAGGACTGGTAAGCAATCAGCCCCAGCATTTT.